This TCR beta chain was sequenced in a study of blood T cells in healthy people across ages. The donors, healthy Caucasians from Russia, were aged about 6 to 95. Alongside a J-beta primer mix, a sample-barcoded 5' primer served in a second PCR lasting roughly 7 to 11 cycles. Each cDNA molecule was tagged by a template-switch adaptor with 12 random nucleotides. Each CDR3 protein gets one entry after TCRdb re-called the 5' RACE reads with MiXCR. The table records over a million distinct CDR3 sequences, around 39% of them present only once. The germline V gene encodes CDR1 SGHTA and CDR2 FQGNSA. The CDR3 sequence is 15 residues long. With regard to this clonotype: The junction shows a germline mismatch at one end, possibly a read error.

The sequencing input was blood. This chain links TRBV7-2 with TRBJ2-1, with a tentative D call TRBD2 (5 bases). The source of this sequence is a woman between 18 and 30 years old in good health. The CDR3 spells CANSFEGRYHNEQFF. As DNA, the CDR3 is TGTGCCAACAGCTTTGAGGGCAGGTACCACAATGAGCAGTTCTTC.